This passage covers 21 T cell receptor beta chains from one sample sequenced in a study of cytomegalovirus exposure and HLA in healthy donors (dated by TCRdb to 2016 to 2017). Library generation was performed with the immunoSEQ multiplex PCR assay. TCRdb holds this immuneACCESS table with in-frame rearrangements only. Some clones are missing; in checked studies, unresolved V genes explain under half, and the rest has no known cause. Present in this sample are some 130,000 clones, approximately 82% of which were seen just once. Roughly 27% of the sample goes to the ten largest clones. Sequencing was carried out using PBMCs. These receptors all stem from a man aged 30-40 years in good health and CMV-seropositive.

The rearrangement joins TRBV5-6 to TRBJ2-2, with D uncertain. Germline V gene sequence: CDR1 SGHDT, CDR2 YYEEEE. This CDR3 is 12 amino acids long. Deletions cut 6 bases from V and 5 bases from J, with 8 bases between. CDR3 loop: CASTPRTGELFF. CDR3 nucleotide sequence: TGTGCCAGCACCCCACGGACCGGGGAGCTGTTTTTT.

The chain has TRBV5-1 and TRBJ2-3; D gene ambiguous. This CDR3 is built from 15 residues. Between the trimmed V and J ends, which lost 4 bases and 2 bases, there was a span of 14 bases. Germline assignment: CDR1 SGHRS and CDR2 YFSETQ. Written as DNA, the CDR3 is TGCGCCAGCAGCCCTAGTTTATCCTACACAGATACGCAGTATTTT. This gives the protein CASSPSLSYTDTQYF. The full variable domain, its missing parts supplied by reference TRBV5-1 and TRBJ2-3, is KAGVTQTPRYLIKTRGQQVTLSCSPISGHRSVSWYQQTPGQGLQFLFEYFSETQRNKGNFPGRFSGRQFSNSRSEMNVSTLELGDSALYLCASSPSLSYTDTQYFGPGTRLTVL.

In its sample, this clone was seen many times. The V call is TRBV5-4, the J call TRBJ2-7; 7 bases align to TRBD1. This CDR3 region has 14 residues. Germline CDR1 reads SGHNT; CDR2 reads YYREEE (reference sequence). The junction had 8 bases not matched to a gene; V was cut back by 5 bases and J by 3 bases. As DNA, the CDR3 is TGTGCCAGCAGGTCCGGGACAGACCGCTACGAGCAGTACTTC. Translated: CASRSGTDRYEQYF. The entire variable domain, with the rest obtained from reference TRBV5-4 and TRBJ2-7, is as follows: ETGVTQSPTHLIKTRGQQVTLRCSSQSGHNTVSWYQQALGQGPQFIFQYYREEENGRGNFPPRFSGLQFPNYSSELNVNALELDDSALYLCASRSGTDRYEQYFGPGTRLTVT.

This clone was recorded a few times. V gene TRBV9 combines with J gene TRBJ2-1; D is perhaps TRBD2 (6 bases). There are 14 residues in the CDR3. V lost 0 bases to trimming and J lost 10 bases, with 14 bases between them. The germline V gene has CDR1 SGDLS and CDR2 YYNGEE. This CDR3 is CASSVVHSGGEQFF. The DNA of the CDR3 is TGTGCCAGCAGCGTAGTGCACTCTGGGGGGGAGCAGTTCTTC.

The chain joins TRBV6-5 to TRBJ2-5; tentatively, D is TRBD2 (5 bases). From germline, CDR1 is MNHEY and CDR2 SVGAGI. Between the trimmed V and J ends, which lost 8 bases and 5 bases, there was a span of 18 bases. The CDR3 has 14 residues. The CDR3 DNA sequence: TGTGCCAGCCAGAGGGCAGGCTCTGGGGAGACCCAGTACTTC. Translated: CASQRAGSGETQYF.

The J gene is TRBJ2-1, the V gene TRBV10-3, with D perhaps TRBD2 (5 bases). Germline loops: CDR1 ENHRY, CDR2 SYGVKD. With 2 bases removed from V and 4 bases from J, the gap between germline ends came to 6 bases. The CDR3 loop spans 13 amino acids. DNA for the CDR3: TGTGCCATCAGTGAGAGAGGGTACAATGAGCAGTTCTTC. This sequence encodes CAISERGYNEQFF.

This clone was recorded once. V gene TRBV10-2 combines with J gene TRBJ2-1; a possible D gene is TRBD2 (5 bases). CDR1 is WSHSY and CDR2 is SAAADI in the germline V gene. The CDR3 is 15 amino acids. V gave up 0 bases and J gave up 4 bases, with 10 bases separating them. The CDR3 protein is CASSESVRAYNEQFF. The CDR3 region has the DNA TGCGCCAGCAGTGAGTCGGTGCGGGCGTACAATGAGCAGTTCTTC.

The genes are TRBV27 and TRBJ2-5, with TRBD2 as a possible D gene (6 bases). The CDR3 contains 16 residues. Germline V gives CDR1 MNHEY, CDR2 SMNVEV (reference sequence). V gave up 5 bases and J gave up 6 bases, with 22 bases separating them. The CDR3 region has the DNA TGTGCCAGCAGTCCGTATTGGGTAGGAGGGTCGAAGACCCAGTACTTC. Translating it yields CASSPYWVGGSKTQYF.

The chain carries TRBV7-8 and TRBJ2-1, with 8 bases matching TRBD2. Germline-derived CDR1 and CDR2 are SGHVS and FQNEAQ. CDR3 length: 16 residues. Unmatched junction bases numbered 14, after V lost 3 bases and J lost 10 bases. CDR3 in amino acids: CASSFRGERENGEQFF. The CDR3 coding sequence is TGTGCCAGCAGCTTCCGTGGGGAGCGGGAGAATGGAGAGCAGTTCTTC.

This chain links TRBV7-2 with TRBJ1-5; D may be TRBD1 (5 bases). The germline V gene has CDR1 SGHTA and CDR2 FQGNSA. The CDR3 consists of 17 residues. V lost 1 base, J lost 2 bases, and 15 bases lay in between. The CDR3 sequence: CASSLGARQGGNQPQHF. CDR3 DNA sequence: TGTGCCAGCAGCTTAGGTGCCAGGCAAGGGGGCAATCAGCCCCAGCATTTT.

In its sample, this clone was seen once. V and J are TRBV27 and TRBJ1-1; unclear D gene. V lost 2 bases and J lost 1, with 17 bases in between. CDR3 length: 17 amino acids. CDR1 is MNHEY, CDR2 SMNVEV, per germline (reference sequence). The CDR3 region is CASSLGGSEKGNTEAFF. Written as DNA, the CDR3 is TGTGCCAGCAGTTTAGGCGGGTCGGAGAAGGGGAACACTGAAGCTTTCTTT.

This chain uses TRBV30 with TRBJ1-1; tentative D call: TRBD1 (6 bases). Trimming pared 4 bases from V and 4 bases from J, leaving 19 bases between. From germline, CDR1 is GTSNPN and CDR2 SVGIG (reference sequence). The CDR3 covers 15 residues. The CDR3 protein is CAWTTPRGGGTEAFF. CDR3 in DNA: TGTGCCTGGACCACTCCCCGAGGGGGGGGCACTGAAGCTTTCTTT.

The chain employs TRBV6-5 and TRBJ1-5, with TRBD1 identical over 9 bases. Germline CDR1 reads MNHEY; CDR2 reads SVGAGI. This CDR3 is built from 14 residues. Losses at the gene ends were 7 bases for V and 6 bases for J; bases not matched to a gene: 7. CDR3 protein: CASNRDREGQPQHF. CDR3 coding DNA: TGTGCCAGCAACCGGGACAGGGAGGGTCAGCCCCAGCATTTT.

The chain has TRBV2 and TRBJ1-1; 10 bases line up with TRBD1. The J segment lost 6 bases and the V segment lost 3 bases, leaving 7 bases of the junction unmatched. The germline V gene encodes CDR1 SNHLY and CDR2 FYNNEI. This CDR3 region has 15 residues. CDR3 DNA sequence: TGTGCCAGCAGTGATATCCGACAGGGGGCCTCTGAAGCTTTCTTT. Its protein product is CASSDIRQGASEAFF.

The chain couples TRBV2 to TRBJ2-7, with 10 bases fitting TRBD1. The CDR3 totals 15 residues. J was trimmed by 6 bases and V by 6 bases; bases with no gene match: 11. Germline assignment: CDR1 SNHLY and CDR2 FYNNEI. CDR3 nucleotide sequence: TGTGCCAGCAGGGGGACAGGGGTAAAGTGGTTCGAGCAGTACTTC. Translation: CASRGTGVKWFEQYF.

The rearrangement uses TRBV27 and TRBJ2-7; D may be TRBD2 (5 bases). Germline lookup yields CDR1 MNHEY and CDR2 SMNVEV (reference sequence). V lost 8 bases, J lost 0 bases, and 17 bases lay in between. CDR3 size: 15 residues. The CDR3, as DNA: TGTGCCAGCGGCCCCGAGCGTGGGAGCTCCTACGAGCAGTACTTC. This codes for CASGPERGSSYEQYF.

J is TRBJ1-5 and V is TRBV7-2; 7 bases are a match to TRBD1. J lost 3 bases, V lost 2 bases, and 4 bases had no gene match. Germline V gives CDR1 SGHTA, CDR2 FQGNSA. The CDR3 covers 15 residues. CDR3: CASSLRQGNNQPQHF. The CDR3 DNA reads as TGTGCCAGCAGCTTACGACAGGGTAACAATCAGCCCCAGCATTTT.

The V gene is TRBV29-1, the J gene TRBJ2-1; maybe TRBD2 (7 bases). The CDR3 loop spans 13 amino acids. V lost 3 bases to trimming and J lost 8 bases, with 14 bases between them. The germline V gene has CDR1 SQVTM and CDR2 ANQGSEA. The CDR3, as DNA: TGCAGCGTTGAGGGGAGGGGGTTGGATGAGCAGTTCTTC. Protein sequence: CSVEGRGLDEQFF.

This chain connects TRBV12-5 to TRBJ2-2, with 10 positions matching TRBD1. The V gene end was trimmed by 0 bases and the J gene end by 3 bases; junction bases not matched to a gene: 4. CDR3 size: 17 residues. From germline, CDR1 is LGHNT and CDR2 FRNRAP. CDR3 amino acids: CASGLVLGTGDTGELFF. Written as DNA, the CDR3 is TGTGCTAGTGGTTTGGTACTGGGGACAGGGGACACCGGGGAGCTGTTTTTT.

V and J are TRBV7-2 and TRBJ2-1, with 8 nucleotides matching TRBD2. After removal of 4 bases from V and 2 bases from J, the junction contained 10 bases not matched to a gene. This CDR3 has 17 amino acids. Germline V gene lookup returns CDR1 SGHTA and CDR2 FQGNSA. CDR3 bases: TGTGCCAGCAGCTCCCCTCTTGCGGGAGGCGCCTACAATGAGCAGTTCTTC. Protein product: CASSSPLAGGAYNEQFF.

V usage is TRBV7-2 and J usage is TRBJ2-7, with a tentative D call TRBD2 (5 bases). The CDR3 runs to 15 residues. Germline V gene sequence: CDR1 SGHTA, CDR2 FQGNSA. Trimming stripped 3 bases from V and 0 bases from J, with 12 bases between. The CDR3 protein is CASSFSVGFSYEQYF. Written as DNA, the CDR3 is TGTGCCAGCAGCTTTAGCGTTGGTTTCTCCTACGAGCAGTACTTC.